Below are 18 T cell receptor beta chains sequenced from a single sample in a study of blood T cells in healthy people across ages. For the second PCR, which ran for 7 to 11 cycles, a sample-barcoded 5' primer and a J-beta primer mix were used. TCRdb analysed the 5' RACE reads with MiXCR anew, one entry per CDR3 protein. The sample comprises fewer than 1,000,000 distinct CDR3 sequences, approximately 48% of which are singletons, and roughly 19% rests with the top ten. The sample taken for sequencing was blood. These receptors were collected from a man aged 55-75 years in good health.

The rearrangement links TRBV6-1 to TRBJ1-5; unclear D gene. CDR3 length: 16 residues. V lost 1 base, J lost 0 bases, and 10 bases lay in between. Germline V gene data show CDR1 as MNHNS and CDR2 as SASEGT. The CDR3 DNA reads as TGTGCCAGCAGTGAAGGGGCATACTATAGCAATCAGCCCCAGCATTTT. This sequence encodes CASSEGAYYSNQPQHF.

This sequence joins TRBV10-3 and TRBJ2-6, with 8 bases aligning to TRBD1. The CDR3 is made up of 16 amino acids. Germline V CDR1 and CDR2: ENHRY, SYGVKD. V lost 8 bases, J lost 0 bases, and 6 bases stayed unmatched. CDR3 loop: CAIGGTGDSGANVLTF. The DNA for the CDR3 is TGTGCCATCGGGGGGACAGGTGACTCTGGGGCCAACGTCCTGACTTTC.

The V and J genes are TRBV18 and TRBJ1-4; D might be TRBD1 (6 bases). The CDR3 runs 15 residues. The germline V gene encodes CDR1 KGHSH and CDR2 LQKENI. With 9 bases removed from V and 8 bases from J, the gap between germline ends came to 22 bases. CDR3 in amino acids: CASKGGRQGGEKLFF. The CDR3 DNA reads as TGTGCCAGTAAAGGGGGTCGGCAGGGCGGCGAAAAACTGTTTTTT.

A few counts support this clonotype. The chain uses TRBV7-8 and TRBJ1-1, with a tentative D call TRBD1 (5 bases). The germline CDR1 and CDR2 sequences are SGHVS and FQNEAQ. The CDR3 extends over 14 amino acids. V dropped 5 bases and J dropped 1 base, with 11 bases sitting between them. As DNA, the CDR3 is TGTGCCAGCAGCGTTCTCAGGGCGAACACTGAAGCTTTCTTT. This sequence encodes CASSVLRANTEAFF. The full variable domain, rest sourced from reference TRBV7-8 and TRBJ1-1, is GAGVSQSPRYKVAKRGQDVALRCDPISGHVSLFWYQQALGQGPEFLTYFQNEAQLDKSGLPSDRFFAERPEGSVSTLKIQRTQQEDSAVYLCASSVLRANTEAFFGQGTRLTVV.

The V call is TRBV29-1, the J call TRBJ1-5, with D perhaps matching TRBD1 (6 bases). Germline values: CDR1 SQVTM, CDR2 ANQGSEA. The V end was cut by 5 bases, the J end by 6 bases, with 14 bases between. CDR3 length: 13 residues. CDR3 residues: CSVNTGFGQPQHF. The CDR3 DNA reads TGCAGCGTTAACACAGGGTTTGGTCAGCCCCAGCATTTT.

This clonotype has more than one count but fewer than ten. This chain's CDR3 is CASIAQGAHYGYTF. The CDR3 coding sequence is TGTGCCAGCATCGCGCAGGGTGCACACTATGGCTACACCTTC. This sequence joins TRBV7-2 and TRBJ1-2; tentative D call: TRBD1 (5 bases). The CDR3 loop spans 14 amino acids. The germline V gene has CDR1 SGHTA and CDR2 FQGNSA. V lost 7 bases and J 3 bases, leaving 15 bases between the germline ends.

This clonotype came up a few times. J is TRBJ2-7 and V is TRBV6-5, with 7 bases identical to TRBD2. V shed 2 bases, J shed 2 bases, and the junction held 6 bases outside the gene matches. Germline V CDR1 and CDR2: MNHEY, SVGAGI. The CDR3 is 15 amino acids. CDR3 coding DNA: TGTGCCAGCAGTTACGGGGAGGGCATCGCCTACGAGCAGTACTTC. Translating gives CASSYGEGIAYEQYF.

The chain is built from TRBV9 and TRBJ1-4; D not certain. V was clipped by 0 bases and J by 0 bases, with 9 bases between them. The CDR3 is made up of 16 amino acids. Germline V gene lookup returns CDR1 SGDLS and CDR2 YYNGEE. CDR3 DNA sequence: TGTGCCAGCAGCGTAGCGGCCGGGGCAACTAATGAAAAACTGTTTTTT. Amino acid sequence: CASSVAAGATNEKLFF. Filled out from reference TRBV9 and TRBJ1-4, the complete variable domain reads DSGVTQTPKHLITATGQRVTLRCSPRSGDLSVYWYQQSLDQGLQFLIQYYNGEERAKGNILERFSAQQFPDLHSELNLSSLELGDSALYFCASSVAAGATNEKLFFGSGTQLSVL.

This clonotype has more than one count but fewer than ten. The chain is built from TRBV29-1 and TRBJ2-1, with 14 bases identical to TRBD2. Germline V gene data show CDR1 as SQVTM and CDR2 as ANQGSEA. The CDR3 runs to 16 residues. V trimming: 3 bases; J trimming: 5 bases; junction bases outside the gene matches: 6. CDR3 bases: TGCAGCGTTGAGGGACTAGCGGGGGCGCTTAACAATGAGCAGTTCTTC. Translating it yields CSVEGLAGALNNEQFF.

The chain carries TRBV14 and TRBJ2-1; D tentatively reads TRBD1 or TRBD2 (5 bases each). Trimming left V 3 bases short and J 4 bases short, with 16 bases between. Germline CDR1 reads SGHDN; CDR2 reads FVKESK. The CDR3 has 16 residues. The CDR3 DNA is TGTGCCAGCAGCCAGAGTTGGGGGATTCTATACAATGAGCAGTTCTTC. Protein sequence: CASSQSWGILYNEQFF. Filled out from reference TRBV14 and TRBJ2-1, the complete variable domain reads EAGVTQFPSHSVIEKGQTVTLRCDPISGHDNLYWYRRVMGKEIKFLLHFVKESKQDESGMPNNRFLAERTGGTYSTLKVQPAELEDSGVYFCASSQSWGILYNEQFFGPGTRLTVL.

V usage is TRBV20-1 and J usage is TRBJ1-2, with TRBD1 identical over 7 bases. The CDR3 covers 13 residues. Per germline, CDR1 DFQATT and CDR2 SNEGSKA (reference sequence). V lost 1 base to trimming and J lost 4 bases; unmatched junction nucleotides: 3. CDR3 nucleotide sequence: TGCAGTGCTAGAGCCGCAGGGGGCTATGGCTACACCTTC. It specifies CSARAAGGYGYTF.

Written as DNA, the CDR3 is TGTGCCATCAGACCGGGACAGGGGGCGAGTGGGGCCAACGTCCTGACTTTC. The encoded protein is CAIRPGQGASGANVLTF. The chain links TRBV10-3 to TRBJ2-6; TRBD1 matches 12 bases. Losses at the gene ends were 6 bases for V and 3 bases for J; bases not matched to a gene: 6. In germline, CDR1 is ENHRY, CDR2 SYGVKD. The CDR3 spans 17 residues.

This CDR3 reads CASGKTNTGELFF. The CDR3 region has the DNA TGTGCCAGCGGCAAGACGAACACCGGGGAGCTGTTTTTT. V gene TRBV12-3 or TRBV12-4 combines with J gene TRBJ2-2, with D unresolved. V was trimmed by 8 bases and J by 0 bases, leaving 7 bases between them. This CDR3 has 13 residues.

The genes are TRBV7-2 and TRBJ2-7, with 10 bases fitting TRBD1. The CDR3 length is 15 residues. Per germline, CDR1 SGHTA and CDR2 FQGNSA. Trimming removed 5 bases from V and 2 bases from J; junction bases left unmatched: 6. Written as DNA, the CDR3 is TGTGCCAGCAGCGTGACAGGGGGCCCCACCTACGAGCAGTACTTC. Translation: CASSVTGGPTYEQYF.

This chain joins TRBV7-9 and TRBJ2-7, with no clear D. V lost 7 bases and J lost 8, with 33 bases in between. The V gene's germline CDR1 is SEHNR and CDR2 FQNEAQ (reference sequence). The CDR3 contains 18 residues. CDR3 sequence (DNA): TGTGCCAGCACGCTCGACGCCCCATCGACGAGTCAGTCCTTGAAGCAGTACTTC. Amino acid sequence: CASTLDAPSTSQSLKQYF.

This clonotype was observed a few times. This chain joins TRBV15 and TRBJ2-5; possible D gene TRBD2, 6 bases. This CDR3 spans 12 amino acids. The V end lost 4 bases, the J end lost 11 bases, and 14 bases lay between the germline ends. The germline CDR1 and CDR2 sequences are LNHNV and YYDKDF (reference sequence). CDR3 loop: CATSITSGEQYF. CDR3 sequence (DNA): TGTGCCACCAGCATAACATCGGGAGAGCAGTACTTC.

This clonotype was detected once. The rearrangement joins TRBV6-2 or TRBV6-3 to TRBJ1-5; D is undetermined. CDR3 length: 13 residues. The germline CDR1 and CDR2 sequences are MNHEY and SVGEGT. With 7 bases removed from V and 3 bases from J, the gap between germline ends came to 10 bases. CDR3 DNA sequence: TGTGCCAGCATAGCCGGGTACAATCAGCCCCAGCATTTT. Its protein product is CASIAGYNQPQHF.

The chain is built from TRBV7-9 and TRBJ1-1; no definite D call. The germline CDR1 and CDR2 sequences are SEHNR and FQNEAQ (reference sequence). This CDR3 is 15 amino acids long. The V gene lost 3 bases and the J gene lost 3 bases, with 14 bases spanning the gap. CDR3: CASSLSDVGDTEAFF. The CDR3, as DNA: TGTGCCAGCAGCTTGTCGGACGTCGGGGACACTGAAGCTTTCTTT.